This T cell receptor (beta chain) was retrieved from a study of blood T cell repertoires in COVID-19. On the study more broadly: T cells, B-cell-depleted T cells, or PBMCs provided the cDNA or gDNA that served as material.

The CDR3 totals 17 residues. V was clipped by 6 bases and J by 5 bases; unmatched bases: 12. Germline CDR1 and CDR2: LNHDA and SQIVND (reference sequence). Data came from immunoSEQ multiplex PCR; TCRdb stores just in-frame clones and leaves some out. The table lists about 440,000 clones, approximately 90% of them singletons. Ages ranged from about 18 to 89 years, with residence in 24 US areas. Allocation to cohorts depended on clinical history reported by the participants. V is TRBV19 and J is TRBJ1-4, with 10 bases aligning to TRBD1. Sequences were obtained from PBMCs or T cells enriched from blood (not recorded which). The TCR sequence derives from a woman between 18 and 30 years old with acute COVID-19. The CDR3 DNA reads as TGTGCCAGTAGCAGACAGGGGGCCCTTATAAAGAATGAAAAACTGTTTTTT. Residues: CASSRQGALIKNEKLFF. The entire variable domain, with the rest obtained from reference TRBV19 and TRBJ1-4, is as follows: DGGITQSPKYLFRKEGQNVTLSCEQNLNHDAMYWYRQDPGQGLRLIYYSQIVNDFQKGDIAEGYSVSREKKESFPLTVTSAQKNPTAFYLCASSRQGALIKNEKLFFGSGTQLSVL.